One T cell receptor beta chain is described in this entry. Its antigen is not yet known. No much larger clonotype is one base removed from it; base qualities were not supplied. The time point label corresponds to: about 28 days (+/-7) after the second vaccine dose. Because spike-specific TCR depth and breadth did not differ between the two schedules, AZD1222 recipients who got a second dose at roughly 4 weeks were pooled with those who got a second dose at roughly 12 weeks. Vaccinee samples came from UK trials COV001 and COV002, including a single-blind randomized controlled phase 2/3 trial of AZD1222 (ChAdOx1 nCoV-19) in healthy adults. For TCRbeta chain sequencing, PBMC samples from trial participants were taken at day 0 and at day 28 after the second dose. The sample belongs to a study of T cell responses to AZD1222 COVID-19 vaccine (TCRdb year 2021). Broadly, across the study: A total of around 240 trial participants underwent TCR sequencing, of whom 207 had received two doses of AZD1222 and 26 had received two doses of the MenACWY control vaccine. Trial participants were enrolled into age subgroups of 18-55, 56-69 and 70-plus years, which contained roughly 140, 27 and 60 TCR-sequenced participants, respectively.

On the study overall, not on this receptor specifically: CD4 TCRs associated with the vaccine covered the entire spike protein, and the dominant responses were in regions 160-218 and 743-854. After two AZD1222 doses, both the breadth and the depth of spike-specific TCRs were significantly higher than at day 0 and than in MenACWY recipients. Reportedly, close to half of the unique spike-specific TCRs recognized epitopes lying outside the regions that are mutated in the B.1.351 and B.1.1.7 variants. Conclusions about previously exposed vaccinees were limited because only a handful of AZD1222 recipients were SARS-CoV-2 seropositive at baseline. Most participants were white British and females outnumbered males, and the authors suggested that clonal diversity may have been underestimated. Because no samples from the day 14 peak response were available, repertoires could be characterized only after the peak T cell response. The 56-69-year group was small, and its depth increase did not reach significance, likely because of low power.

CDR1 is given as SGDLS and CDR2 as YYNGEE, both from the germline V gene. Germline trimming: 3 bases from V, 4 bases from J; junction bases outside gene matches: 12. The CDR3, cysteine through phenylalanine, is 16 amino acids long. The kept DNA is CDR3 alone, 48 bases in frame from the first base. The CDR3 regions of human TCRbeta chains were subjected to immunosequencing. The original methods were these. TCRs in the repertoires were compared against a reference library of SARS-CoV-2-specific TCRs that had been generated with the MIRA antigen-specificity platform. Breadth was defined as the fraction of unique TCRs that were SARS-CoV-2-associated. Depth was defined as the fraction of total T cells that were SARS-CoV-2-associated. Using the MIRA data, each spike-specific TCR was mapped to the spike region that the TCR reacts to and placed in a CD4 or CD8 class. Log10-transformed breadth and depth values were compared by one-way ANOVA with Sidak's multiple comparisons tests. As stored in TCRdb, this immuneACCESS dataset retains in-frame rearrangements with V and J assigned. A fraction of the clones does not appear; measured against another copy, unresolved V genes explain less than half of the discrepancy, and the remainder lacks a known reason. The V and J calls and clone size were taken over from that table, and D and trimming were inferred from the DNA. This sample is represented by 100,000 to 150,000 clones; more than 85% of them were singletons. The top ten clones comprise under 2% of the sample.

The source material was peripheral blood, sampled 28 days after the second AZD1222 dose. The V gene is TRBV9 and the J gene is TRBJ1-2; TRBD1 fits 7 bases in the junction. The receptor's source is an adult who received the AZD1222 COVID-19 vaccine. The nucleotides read TGTGCCAGCAGCGAGGGGACAGATCCCCTTATCTATGGCTACACCTTC. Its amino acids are CASSEGTDPLIYGYTF.